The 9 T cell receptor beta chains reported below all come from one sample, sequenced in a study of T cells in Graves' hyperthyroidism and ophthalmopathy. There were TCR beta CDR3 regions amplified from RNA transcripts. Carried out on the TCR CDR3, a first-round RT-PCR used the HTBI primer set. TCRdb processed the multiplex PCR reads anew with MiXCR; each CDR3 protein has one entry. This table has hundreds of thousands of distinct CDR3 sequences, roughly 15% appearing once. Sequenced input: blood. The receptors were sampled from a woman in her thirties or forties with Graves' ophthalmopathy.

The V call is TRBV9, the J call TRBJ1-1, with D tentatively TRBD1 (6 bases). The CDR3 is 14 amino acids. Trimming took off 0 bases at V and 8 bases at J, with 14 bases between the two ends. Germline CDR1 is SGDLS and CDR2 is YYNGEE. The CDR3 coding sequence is TGTGCCAGCAGCGTAGCAGGGAGGGGGGCCGAAGCTTTCTTT. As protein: CASSVAGRGAEAFF.

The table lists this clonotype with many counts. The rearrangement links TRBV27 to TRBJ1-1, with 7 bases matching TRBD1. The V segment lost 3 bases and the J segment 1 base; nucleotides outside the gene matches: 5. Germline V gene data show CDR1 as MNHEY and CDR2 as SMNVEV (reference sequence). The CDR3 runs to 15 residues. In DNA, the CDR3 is TGTGCCAGCAGTTTTCTACACAGGGGGAACACTGAAGCTTTCTTT. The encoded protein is CASSFLHRGNTEAFF.

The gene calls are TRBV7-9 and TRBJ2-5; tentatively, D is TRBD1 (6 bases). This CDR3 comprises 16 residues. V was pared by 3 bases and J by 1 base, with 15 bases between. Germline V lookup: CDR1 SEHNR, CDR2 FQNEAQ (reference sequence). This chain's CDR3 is CASSFGHRASQETQYF. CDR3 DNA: TGTGCCAGCAGCTTTGGGCACAGGGCTTCCCAAGAGACCCAGTACTTC.

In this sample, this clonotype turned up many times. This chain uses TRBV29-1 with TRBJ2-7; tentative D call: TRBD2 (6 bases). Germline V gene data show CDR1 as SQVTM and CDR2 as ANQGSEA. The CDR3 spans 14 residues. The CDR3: CRRSIRGTSYEQYF. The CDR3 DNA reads TGCAGGCGGTCCATTCGGGGGACTTCTTACGAGCAGTACTTC.

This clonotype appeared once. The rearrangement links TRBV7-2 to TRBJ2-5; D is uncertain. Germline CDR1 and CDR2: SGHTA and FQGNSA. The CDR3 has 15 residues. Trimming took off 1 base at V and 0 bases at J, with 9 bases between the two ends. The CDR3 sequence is CASSLDTVYQETQYF. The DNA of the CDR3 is TGTGCCAGCAGCTTAGATACGGTGTACCAAGAGACCCAGTACTTC.

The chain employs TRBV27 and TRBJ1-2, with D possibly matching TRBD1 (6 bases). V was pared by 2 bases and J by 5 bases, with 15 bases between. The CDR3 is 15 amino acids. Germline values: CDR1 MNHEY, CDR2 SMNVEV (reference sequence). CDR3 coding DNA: TGTGCCAGCAGTTTAGACCCGGGGGGGCTTTATGGCTACACCTTC. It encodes CASSLDPGGLYGYTF.

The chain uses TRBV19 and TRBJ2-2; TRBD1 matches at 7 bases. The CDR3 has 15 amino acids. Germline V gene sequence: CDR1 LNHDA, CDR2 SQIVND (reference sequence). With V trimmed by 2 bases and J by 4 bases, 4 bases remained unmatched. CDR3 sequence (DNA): TGTGCCAGTAGTATACTACAGGGGAGCACCGGGGAGCTGTTTTTT. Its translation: CASSILQGSTGELFF.

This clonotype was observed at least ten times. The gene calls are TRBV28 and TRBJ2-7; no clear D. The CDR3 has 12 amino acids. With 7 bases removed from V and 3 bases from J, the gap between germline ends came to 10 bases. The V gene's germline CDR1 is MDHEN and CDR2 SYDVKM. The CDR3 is CASTINSYEQYF. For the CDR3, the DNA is TGTGCCAGCACCATTAATAGCTACGAGCAGTACTTC.

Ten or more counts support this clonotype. CDR3 loop: CATWTSGRTYEQYF. The CDR3 DNA is TGTGCCACCTGGACTAGCGGGAGGACGTACGAGCAGTACTTC. The chain couples TRBV24-1 to TRBJ2-7, with 14 bases identical to TRBD2. The CDR3 has 14 residues. Germline V gene lookup returns CDR1 KGHDR and CDR2 SFDVKD. Trimming took 9 bases from V and 4 from J; bases not matched to a gene: 4.